The rows below give T cell receptor beta chains drawn from one sample of a study of T cells of healthy individuals. TCRdb called the 5' RACE reads again in MiXCR, with one record for every CDR3 protein. The table includes about 63,000 distinct CDR3 sequences, about a sixth detected once. Source of these receptors: a human donor in good health. Each CDR3 is given with its conserved first and last residue. D genes are given only for firm matches. The size field is filled for only some rows; it gives once, few, many or a size class.

v_call	d_call	j_call	clone_size	cdr3_nt	cdr3_aa
TRBV14	TRBD2	TRBJ2-1	.	TGTGCCAGCAGCCAAGAATTCGCTAGCGGGAGAAATGAGCAGTTCTTC	CASSQEFASGRNEQFF
TRBV4-2	.	TRBJ1-2	many	TGTGCCAGCAGCCGAGCAGGTGGGGGTAACTATGGCTACACCTTC	CASSRAGGGNYGYTF
TRBV5-5	.	TRBJ1-1	many	TGTGCCAGCAGCTTGGGGACAGATATCGCTTTCTTT	CASSLGTDIAFF
TRBV6-1	TRBD2	TRBJ2-2	many	TGTGCCAGCATTCTAGCGGTCGCCACCGGGGAGCTGTTTTTT	CASILAVATGELFF
TRBV12-3/TRBV12-4	.	TRBJ2-7	many	TGTGCCAGCAGTGGCACGAACGGTTTCTACGAGCAGTACTTC	CASSGTNGFYEQYF
TRBV12-2	.	TRBJ2-1	many	TGTGCAAGTCGCTTAGCTGGGTGCACAGACAATGAGCAGTTCTTC	CASRLAGCTDNEQFF
TRBV14	TRBD1	TRBJ2-7	.	TGTGCCAGCAGCCCACAAGGGACAGGGGCCGACTACGAGCAGTACTTC	CASSPQGTGADYEQYF
TRBV7-2	TRBD1	TRBJ2-7	.	TGTGCCAGCAGCCTCCGGGACAGGAGTACCTACGAGCAGTACTTC	CASSLRDRSTYEQYF
TRBV29-1	TRBD1	TRBJ1-3	many	TGCAGCGCTACGACAGGGGTAGGGAACACCATATATTTT	CSATTGVGNTIYF
TRBV12-3/TRBV12-4	.	TRBJ2-7	many	TGTGCCAGCAGTTGGGACGGTCACGAGCAGTACTTC	CASSWDGHEQYF
TRBV4-1	.	TRBJ2-6	.	TGCGCCAGCAGCACCCCTCGTGGTGCTGGGGCCAACGTCCCGACTTTC	CASSTPRGAGANVPTF
TRBV6-6	.	TRBJ2-3	.	TGTGCCAGCAGCCTTCCCGGATGGGATACGCAGTATTTT	CASSLPGWDTQYF
TRBV7-6	TRBD2	TRBJ2-1	.	TGTGCCAGCAGCTTAGATAGTCTCCAGCGGGGCTACAATGAGCAGTTCTTC	CASSLDSLQRGYNEQFF
TRBV9	TRBD2	TRBJ2-1	many	TGTGCCAGCAGCGTAATCTTCAGCGGGAGCACTGATGAGCAGTTCTTC	CASSVIFSGSTDEQFF
TRBV7-2	TRBD2	TRBJ2-7	.	TGTGCCAGCAGCACCGCTTCGACTAGCGGGGGGGCAACGCAGTACTTC	CASSTASTSGGATQYF
TRBV18	.	TRBJ1-2	many	TGTGCCAGCTCACCAAGTGTCCCAGGGGATCTCGGCTACACCTTC	CASSPSVPGDLGYTF
TRBV4-3	.	TRBJ2-2	many	TGCGCCAGCAGCCACCCAGGGGTGACCGGGGAGCTGTTTTTT	CASSHPGVTGELFF
TRBV5-4	TRBD1	TRBJ2-7	few	TGTGCCAGCAGCTCGACAGGGAACTCCTACGAGCAGTACTTC	CASSSTGNSYEQYF